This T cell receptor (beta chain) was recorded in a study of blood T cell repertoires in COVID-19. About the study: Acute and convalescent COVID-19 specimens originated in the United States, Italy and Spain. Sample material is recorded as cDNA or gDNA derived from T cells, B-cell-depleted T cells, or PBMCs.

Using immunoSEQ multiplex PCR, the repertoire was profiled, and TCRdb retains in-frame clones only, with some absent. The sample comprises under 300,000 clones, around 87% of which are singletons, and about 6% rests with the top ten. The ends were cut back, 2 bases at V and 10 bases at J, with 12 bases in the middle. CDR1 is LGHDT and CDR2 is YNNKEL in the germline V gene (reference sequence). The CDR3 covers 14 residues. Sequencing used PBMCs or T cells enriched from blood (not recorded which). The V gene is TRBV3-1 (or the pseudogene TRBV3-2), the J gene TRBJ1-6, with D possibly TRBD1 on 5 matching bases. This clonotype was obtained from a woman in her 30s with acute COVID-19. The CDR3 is CASSQQGSGSPLHF. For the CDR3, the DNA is TGTGCCAGCAGCCAACAGGGTAGTGGGTCACCCCTCCACTTT.